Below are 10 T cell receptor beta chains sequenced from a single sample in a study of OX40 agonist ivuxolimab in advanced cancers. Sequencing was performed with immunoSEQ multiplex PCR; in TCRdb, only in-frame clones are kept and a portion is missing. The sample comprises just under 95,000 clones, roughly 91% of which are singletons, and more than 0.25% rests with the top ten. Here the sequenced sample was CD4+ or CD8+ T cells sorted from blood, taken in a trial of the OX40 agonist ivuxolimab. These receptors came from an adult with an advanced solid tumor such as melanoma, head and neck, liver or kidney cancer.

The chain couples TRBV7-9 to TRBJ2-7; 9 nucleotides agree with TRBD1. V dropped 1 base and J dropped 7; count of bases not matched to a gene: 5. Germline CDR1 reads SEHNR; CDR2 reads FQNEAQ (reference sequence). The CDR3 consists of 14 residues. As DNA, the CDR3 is TGTGCCAGCAGCTTAGTTAGGGACAGGGAGGAGCAGTACTTC. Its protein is CASSLVRDREEQYF.

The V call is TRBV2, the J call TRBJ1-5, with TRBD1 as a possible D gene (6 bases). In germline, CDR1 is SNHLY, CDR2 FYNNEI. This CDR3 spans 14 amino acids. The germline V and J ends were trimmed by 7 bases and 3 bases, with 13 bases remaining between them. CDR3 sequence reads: CASTTQGSNQPQHF. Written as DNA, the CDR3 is TGTGCCAGCACCACCCAGGGGTCCAATCAGCCCCAGCATTTT.

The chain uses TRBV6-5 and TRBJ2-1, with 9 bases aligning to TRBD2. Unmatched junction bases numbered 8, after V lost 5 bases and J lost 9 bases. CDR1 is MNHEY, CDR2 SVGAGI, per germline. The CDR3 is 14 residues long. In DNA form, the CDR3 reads TGTGCCAGCAGTGCCGGGACTAGCAAGGGTGAGCAGTTCTTC. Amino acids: CASSAGTSKGEQFF.

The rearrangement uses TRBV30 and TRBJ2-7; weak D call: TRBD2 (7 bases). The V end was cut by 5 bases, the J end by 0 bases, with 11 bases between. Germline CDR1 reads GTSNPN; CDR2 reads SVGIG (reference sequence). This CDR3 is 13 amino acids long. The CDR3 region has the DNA TGTGCCTGGGGGGGGGCGGCCTCCTACGAGCAGTACTTC. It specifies CAWGGAASYEQYF. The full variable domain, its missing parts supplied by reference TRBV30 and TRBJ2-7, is SQTIHQWPATLVQPVGSPLSLECTVEGTSNPNLYWYRQAAGRGLQLLFYSVGIGQISSEVPQNLSASRPQDRQFILSSKKLLLSDSGFYLCAWGGAASYEQYFGPGTRLTVT.

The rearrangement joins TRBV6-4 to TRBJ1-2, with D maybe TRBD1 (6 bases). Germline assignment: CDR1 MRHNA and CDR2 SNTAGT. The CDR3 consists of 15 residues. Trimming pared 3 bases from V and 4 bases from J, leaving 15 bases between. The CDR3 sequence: CASSETTGFGYGYTF. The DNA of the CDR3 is TGTGCCAGCAGTGAAACTACAGGGTTCGGCTATGGCTACACCTTC.

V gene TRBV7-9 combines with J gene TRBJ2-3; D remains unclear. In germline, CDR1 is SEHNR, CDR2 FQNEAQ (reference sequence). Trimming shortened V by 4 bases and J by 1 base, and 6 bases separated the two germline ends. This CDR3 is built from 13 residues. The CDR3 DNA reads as TGTGCCAGCAGCTCCGGACGCACAGATACGCAGTATTTT. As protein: CASSSGRTDTQYF.

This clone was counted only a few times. CDR3: CASSQAFELRNSPLHF. CDR3 DNA: TGTGCCAGCAGCCAAGCATTTGAGCTCCGTAATTCACCCCTCCACTTT. This rearrangement joins TRBV4-2 to TRBJ1-6; D is undetermined. V shed 1 base and J shed 6 bases, with 13 bases lying between them. Germline V CDR1 and CDR2: LGHNA, YNFKEQ. There are 16 residues in the CDR3.

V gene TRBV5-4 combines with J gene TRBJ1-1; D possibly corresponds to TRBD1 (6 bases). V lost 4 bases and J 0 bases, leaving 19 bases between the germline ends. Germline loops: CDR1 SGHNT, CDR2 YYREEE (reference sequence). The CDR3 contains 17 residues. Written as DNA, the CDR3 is TGTGCCAGCAGCCTTCAGGGGATTAGAGTTTTGAACACTGAAGCTTTCTTT. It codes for CASSLQGIRVLNTEAFF. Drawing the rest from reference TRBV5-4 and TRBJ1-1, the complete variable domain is ETGVTQSPTHLIKTRGQQVTLRCSSQSGHNTVSWYQQALGQGPQFIFQYYREEENGRGNFPPRFSGLQFPNYSSELNVNALELDDSALYLCASSLQGIRVLNTEAFFGQGTRLTVV.

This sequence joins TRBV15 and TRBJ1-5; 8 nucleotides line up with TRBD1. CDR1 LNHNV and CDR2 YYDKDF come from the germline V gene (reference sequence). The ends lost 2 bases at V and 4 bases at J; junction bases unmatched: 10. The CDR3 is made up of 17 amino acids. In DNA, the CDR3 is TGTGCCACCAGCAGAACGACAGGGGTAGGAGGAAATCAGCCCCAGCATTTT. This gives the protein CATSRTTGVGGNQPQHF.

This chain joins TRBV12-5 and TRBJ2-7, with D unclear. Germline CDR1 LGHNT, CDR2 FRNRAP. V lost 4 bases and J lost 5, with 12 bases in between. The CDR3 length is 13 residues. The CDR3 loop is CASGSMPRHEQYF. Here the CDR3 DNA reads TGTGCTAGTGGTTCCATGCCTCGTCACGAGCAGTACTTC.